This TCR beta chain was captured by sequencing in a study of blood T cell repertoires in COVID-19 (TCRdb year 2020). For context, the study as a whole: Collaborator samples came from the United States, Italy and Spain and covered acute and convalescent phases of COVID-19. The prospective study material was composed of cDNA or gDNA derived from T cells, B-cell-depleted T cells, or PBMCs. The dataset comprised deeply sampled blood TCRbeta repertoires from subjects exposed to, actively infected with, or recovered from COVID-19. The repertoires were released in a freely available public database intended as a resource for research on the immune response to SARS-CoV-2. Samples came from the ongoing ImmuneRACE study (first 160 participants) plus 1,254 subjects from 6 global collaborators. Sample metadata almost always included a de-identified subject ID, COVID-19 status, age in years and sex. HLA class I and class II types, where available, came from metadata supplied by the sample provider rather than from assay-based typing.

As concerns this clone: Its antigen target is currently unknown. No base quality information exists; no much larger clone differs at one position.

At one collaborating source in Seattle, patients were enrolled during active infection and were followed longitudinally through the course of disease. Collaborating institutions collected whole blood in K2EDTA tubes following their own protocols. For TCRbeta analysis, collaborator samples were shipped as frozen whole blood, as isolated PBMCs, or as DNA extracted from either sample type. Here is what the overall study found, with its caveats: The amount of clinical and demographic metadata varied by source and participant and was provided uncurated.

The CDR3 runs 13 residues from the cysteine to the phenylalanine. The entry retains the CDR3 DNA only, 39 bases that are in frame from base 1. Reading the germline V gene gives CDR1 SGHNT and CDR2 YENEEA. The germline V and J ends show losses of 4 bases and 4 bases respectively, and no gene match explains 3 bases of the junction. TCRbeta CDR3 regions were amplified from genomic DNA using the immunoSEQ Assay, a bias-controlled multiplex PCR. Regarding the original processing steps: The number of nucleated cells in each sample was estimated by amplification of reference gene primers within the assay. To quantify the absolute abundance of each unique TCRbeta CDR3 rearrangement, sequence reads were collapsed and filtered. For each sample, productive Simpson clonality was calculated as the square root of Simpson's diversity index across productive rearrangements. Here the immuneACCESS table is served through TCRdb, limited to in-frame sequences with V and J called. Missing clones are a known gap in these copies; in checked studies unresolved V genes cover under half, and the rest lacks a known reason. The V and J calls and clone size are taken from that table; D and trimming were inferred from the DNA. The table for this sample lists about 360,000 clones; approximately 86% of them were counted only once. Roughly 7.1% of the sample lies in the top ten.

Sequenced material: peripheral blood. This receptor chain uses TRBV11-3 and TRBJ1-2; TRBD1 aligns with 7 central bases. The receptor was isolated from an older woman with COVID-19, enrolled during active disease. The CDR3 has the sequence CASSSGQLYGYTF. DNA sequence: TGTGCCAGCAGCTCGGGACAGCTCTATGGCTACACCTTC. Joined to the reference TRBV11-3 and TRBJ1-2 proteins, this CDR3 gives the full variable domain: EAGVVQSPRYKIIEKKQPVAFWCNPISGHNTLYWYLQNLGQGPELLIRYENEEAVDDSQLPKDRFSAERLKGVDSTLKIQPAELGDSAVYLCASSSGQLYGYTFGSGTRLTVV.